This is a list of T cell receptor beta chains from one sample in a study of T-cell memory formation after mild COVID-19. TCRdb recomputed calls from the 5' RACE reads with MiXCR, one row per CDR3 protein. The sample records approximately 580,000 distinct CDR3 sequences, around 21% being singletons. Material for sequencing was PBMCs or a T cell subset sorted from them (not recorded which). The receptors derive from an adult woman who had mild COVID-19 (a few samples of this study predate the infection). Cell type and time point are not known. Each CDR3 is given without its conserved first and last residue. Clone size is not always given. Where it is, it says once, few, many or a class for expanded clones.

size: -; length: 12; V: TRBV14; J: TRBJ2-7; CDR3: ASSRSPGDYEQY
size: -; length: 12; V: TRBV29-1; J: TRBJ2-2; CDR3: SVVLGQPTGELF
size: -; length: 13; V: TRBV5-1; J: TRBJ1-4; CDR3: ASSLGDRSVEKLF
size: -; length: 13; V: TRBV12-3/TRBV12-4; J: TRBJ1-2; CDR3: ASSKSTVGRYGYT
size: few; length: 13; V: TRBV20-1; J: TRBJ1-1; CDR3: SARGTQGSNTEAF
size: few; length: 12; V: TRBV7-9; J: TRBJ1-3; CDR3: ASSLAPPGNTIY
size: few; length: 14; V: TRBV4-2; J: TRBJ2-7; CDR3: ASSQDTAQRIYEQY
size: few; length: 11; V: TRBV24-1; J: TRBJ1-2; CDR3: ATTNDRGYGYT
size: many; length: 10; V: TRBV6-4; J: TRBJ2-2; CDR3: ASSEGTGELF
size: few; length: 12; V: TRBV29-1; J: TRBJ2-7; CDR3: SVRPGTGAYEQY
size: -; length: 15; V: TRBV20-1; J: TRBJ2-1; CDR3: SARAPTPLDSYNEQF
size: many; length: 13; V: TRBV14; J: TRBJ2-2; CDR3: ASSQESWTPGELF
size: few; length: 12; V: TRBV11-3; J: TRBJ2-7; CDR3: ASSPTTGTREQY
size: few; length: 12; V: TRBV2; J: TRBJ1-5; CDR3: ASTGHYSNQPQH
size: few; length: 12; V: TRBV7-9; J: TRBJ2-3; CDR3: ASSQPGTTLGQY
size: few; length: 13; V: TRBV7-2; J: TRBJ2-7; CDR3: ASSLSRAEAYEQY
size: few; length: 13; V: TRBV5-6; J: TRBJ2-1; CDR3: ASSLGVNRDNEQF
size: -; length: 14; V: TRBV3-1; J: TRBJ1-2; CDR3: ASSPKGAGPNYGYT
size: few; length: 14; V: TRBV5-1; J: TRBJ1-1; CDR3: ASSSGRLALATEAF
size: few; length: 12; V: TRBV20-1; J: TRBJ2-7; CDR3: SAIMVGFPYEQY
size: -; length: 16; V: TRBV5-1; J: TRBJ1-6; CDR3: ASSLEGQGLLKNSPLH
size: few; length: 14; V: TRBV11-3; J: TRBJ2-7; CDR3: ASSPHQTGRSYEQY
size: few; length: 13; V: TRBV12-3/TRBV12-4; J: TRBJ2-7; CDR3: ASSSGLAGTYEQY
size: -; length: 12; V: TRBV12-3/TRBV12-4; J: TRBJ2-2; CDR3: ASGLEGMAGELF
size: -; length: 12; V: TRBV12-3/TRBV12-4; J: TRBJ2-7; CDR3: ASSERESSYEQY
size: few; length: 14; V: TRBV24-1; J: TRBJ2-1; CDR3: ATSDPSGTEYNEQF
size: few; length: 12; V: TRBV6-5; J: TRBJ1-2; CDR3: ASSYSGGSYGYT
size: few; length: 11; V: TRBV20-1; J: TRBJ2-1; CDR3: SATRTGYNEQF